This TCR beta chain originates from a study of cytomegalovirus exposure and HLA in healthy donors. Of note for this clone: Its matching antigen is unknown.

The CDR3 is 15 residues long. The trim removed 3 bases at V and 3 bases at J, leaving 8 bases unmatched. Per germline, CDR1 SGHDN and CDR2 FVKESK. Regarding the study as a whole: The likely explanation for a cluster of highly shared sequence variants was sequencing artifact.

PCR amplification relied on 60 Vbeta primers (plus 13 Jbeta primers). Generated by immunoSEQ multiplex PCR, the TCRdb table keeps only in-frame clones and is missing some. The sample holds 100,000 to 120,000 clones, over 80% seen once. The source material was PBMCs. The chain combines TRBV14 with TRBJ2-7; 7 nucleotides line up with TRBD2. The source is a man in his late teens or twenties in good health and CMV-seronegative. CDR3 nucleotides: TGTGCCAGCAGCCAGTCCGGGGGGTGGAGCTACGAGCAGTACTTC. Its translation is CASSQSGGWSYEQYF.